A single sample gave rise to the 32 T cell receptor beta chains below, sequenced in a study of T cell responses to AZD1222 COVID-19 vaccine. Clones were read by immunoSEQ multiplex PCR, and TCRdb kept only the in-frame ones, dropping some. The table includes approximately 100,000 clones, approximately 87% detected once. Sample: peripheral blood, taken on day 0 of AZD1222 vaccination. The receptors originated from an adult in good health.

The chain is built from TRBV7-2 and TRBJ2-7; perhaps TRBD1 as D (5 bases). Per the germline V gene, CDR1 is SGHTA and CDR2 is FQGNSA. This CDR3 region has 14 residues. V shed 5 bases and J shed 2 bases, with 13 bases lying between them. CDR3 bases: TGTGCCAGCAGCCATGACCTGGGGCCCTACGAGCAGTACTTC. This gives the protein CASSHDLGPYEQYF. Supplemented by reference TRBV7-2 and TRBJ2-7, the full variable domain reads GAGVSQSPSNKVTEKGKDVELRCDPISGHTALYWYRQSLGQGLEFLIYFQGNSAPDKSGLPSDRFSAERTGGSVSTLTIQRTQQEDSAVYLCASSHDLGPYEQYFGPGTRLTVT.

The chain uses TRBV18 and TRBJ2-2, with D perhaps matching TRBD1 or TRBD2 (5 bases each). Germline CDR1 KGHSH, CDR2 LQKENI. V was clipped by 3 bases and J by 1 base, with 15 bases between them. The CDR3 length is 17 residues. CDR3 sequence: CASSPSYPGRNTGELFF. CDR3 nucleotides: TGTGCCAGCTCACCTTCGTATCCGGGGCGGAACACCGGGGAGCTGTTTTTT.

The table lists this clone with a count of one. The chain combines TRBV6-5 with TRBJ1-4, with 7 bases identical to TRBD1. CDR3 length equals 14 residues. Germline V gene sequence: CDR1 MNHEY, CDR2 SVGAGI. Trimming at V came to 7 bases and at J to 8 bases, leaving 10 bases not matched to a gene. CDR3 sequence: CASIQTGIQEKLFF. In DNA, the CDR3 is TGTGCCAGCATCCAGACAGGGATTCAGGAAAAACTGTTTTTT.

V usage is TRBV13 and J usage is TRBJ2-5; unclear D gene. V lost 4 bases to trimming and J lost 0 bases, with 0 bases between them. Germline CDR1 PRHDT, CDR2 FYEKMQ (reference sequence). The CDR3 covers 11 residues. Written as DNA, the CDR3 is TGTGCCAGCAGCTACCAAGAGACCCAGTACTTC. It codes for CASSYQETQYF.

This chain uses TRBV3-1 (or the pseudogene TRBV3-2) with TRBJ2-3; D is unresolved. Germline CDR1 reads LGHDT; CDR2 reads YNNKEL (reference sequence). Deletions cut 0 bases from V and 0 bases from J, with 7 bases between. The CDR3 is made up of 15 amino acids. The CDR3 protein is CASSQDPRSTDTQYF. CDR3 coding DNA: TGTGCCAGCAGCCAAGATCCACGGAGCACAGATACGCAGTATTTT.

In this sample, this clone turned up a few times. The chain recombines TRBV10-3 with TRBJ1-2, with 8 bases lining up with TRBD1. Trimming took 3 bases from V and 7 from J; bases not matched to a gene: 13. There are 16 residues in the CDR3. Germline V gene lookup returns CDR1 ENHRY and CDR2 SYGVKD. CDR3 sequence reads: CAISDLRGQGLFGYTF. In nucleotides, the CDR3 is TGTGCCATCAGTGACCTCAGAGGACAGGGCCTTTTTGGCTACACCTTC.

The chain combines TRBV28 with TRBJ1-4, with TRBD1 matching 7 bases. V lost 6 bases to trimming and J lost 8 bases; unmatched junction nucleotides: 12. The CDR3 length is 15 residues. Germline CDR1 and CDR2: MDHEN and SYDVKM. The CDR3 protein is CASSPGQPVGEKLFF. The CDR3 DNA is TGTGCCAGCAGCCCGGGACAGCCAGTGGGCGAAAAACTGTTTTTT.

V gene TRBV6-1 combines with J gene TRBJ1-1; D is undetermined. CDR1 and CDR2 (germline): MNHNS, SASEGT. The CDR3 runs to 13 residues. V lost 1 base and J 4 bases, leaving 7 bases between the germline ends. CDR3 DNA sequence: TGTGCCAGCAGTGAAGGGCCGGGCACTGAAGCTTTCTTT. Amino acid sequence: CASSEGPGTEAFF.

J is TRBJ2-1 and V is TRBV28; 7 bases fit TRBD1. V dropped 1 base and J dropped 8; count of bases not matched to a gene: 5. Germline CDR1 reads MDHEN; CDR2 reads SYDVKM. CDR3 length: 14 amino acids. Here the CDR3 DNA reads TGTGCCAGCAGTTTATCAGGGGGTAACCATGAGCAGTTCTTC. It encodes CASSLSGGNHEQFF.

This chain uses TRBV5-8 with TRBJ2-3, with 7 nucleotides matching TRBD2. The germline V gene encodes CDR1 SGHTS and CDR2 YDEGEE. J was trimmed by 6 bases and V by 4 bases; bases with no gene match: 14. This CDR3 has 16 amino acids. The CDR3 DNA follows: TGTGCCAGCAGCCCCAGGACTAGTGGCGTGGGGGATACGCAGTATTTT. Translating it yields CASSPRTSGVGDTQYF.

The chain links TRBV4-3 to TRBJ1-1; 7 positions match TRBD1. Germline trimming cut 0 bases from V and 4 bases from J; bases unmatched to any gene: 8. This CDR3 contains 16 residues. Per the germline V gene, CDR1 is LGHNA and CDR2 is YSLEER. CDR3 coding DNA: TGCGCCAGCAGCCAAGAGCCCGGGCCAGGGGGCACTGAAGCTTTCTTT. Its protein is CASSQEPGPGGTEAFF.

This sequence joins TRBV10-3 and TRBJ1-3; 7 nucleotides match TRBD1. Unmatched junction bases numbered 4, after V lost 7 bases and J lost 4 bases. This CDR3 comprises 13 residues. CDR1 is ENHRY, CDR2 SYGVKD, per germline. The CDR3 DNA sequence: TGTGCCATCAACTCAGGGGGAGGAAACACCATATATTTT. It translates to CAINSGGGNTIYF.

V and J are TRBV27 and TRBJ2-2; TRBD2 matches at 14 bases. Germline V gene sequence: CDR1 MNHEY, CDR2 SMNVEV (reference sequence). V lost 2 bases, J lost 1 base, and 15 bases stayed unmatched. The CDR3 length is 22 residues. In nucleotides, the CDR3 is TGTGCCAGCAGTTTACCCAATCCTAGACTAGCGGGAGGGCCAATGAACACCGGGGAGCTGTTTTTT. The encoded protein is CASSLPNPRLAGGPMNTGELFF.

The chain joins TRBV28 to TRBJ2-2; TRBD2 matches at 12 bases. The CDR3 consists of 14 residues. Per germline, CDR1 MDHEN and CDR2 SYDVKM. Germline trimming cut 8 bases from V and 3 bases from J; bases unmatched to any gene: 1. In DNA, the CDR3 is TGTGCCAGCCGACTAGCGGGAGACACCGGGGAGCTGTTTTTT. It translates to CASRLAGDTGELFF.

This clone was detected only once. The rearrangement uses TRBV7-8 and TRBJ2-5; D not certain. Trimming removed 3 bases from V and 5 bases from J, with 10 bases in between. This CDR3 contains 13 residues. CDR1 SGHVS and CDR2 FQNEAQ come from the germline V gene. The CDR3 DNA is TGTGCCAGCAGCTTCTCCTCGGTCGAGACCCAGTACTTC. Its protein product is CASSFSSVETQYF.

The chain combines TRBV6-5 with TRBJ1-4; TRBD1 matches at 7 bases. The J segment lost 4 bases and the V segment lost 0 bases, leaving 5 bases of the junction unmatched. This CDR3 is built from 16 residues. From germline, CDR1 is MNHEY and CDR2 SVGAGI. DNA for the CDR3: TGTGCCAGCAGTTACTCGACGACAGGGAATAATGAAAAACTGTTTTTT. It specifies CASSYSTTGNNEKLFF.

The V call is TRBV10-3, the J call TRBJ1-4; 7 bases are a match to TRBD1. In germline, CDR1 is ENHRY, CDR2 SYGVKD. Trimming cost V 10 bases and J 6 bases; bases outside gene matches: 11. The CDR3 spans 14 residues. CDR3 in DNA: TGTGCCACCTCCAGGGGGGCAAGTGATGAAAAACTGTTTTTT. Encoded protein: CATSRGASDEKLFF.

V and J are TRBV5-6 and TRBJ2-5, with D tentatively TRBD1 or TRBD2 (5 bases each). Germline assignment: CDR1 SGHDT and CDR2 YYEEEE. The CDR3 is made up of 17 amino acids. Trimming pared 4 bases from V and 4 bases from J, leaving 23 bases between. The CDR3 region has the DNA TGTGCCAGCAGCCCAGGGCCAACGCGGGTGAAAGGAGAGACCCAGTACTTC. Translated: CASSPGPTRVKGETQYF. Drawing the rest from reference TRBV5-6 and TRBJ2-5, the complete variable domain is DAGVTQSPTHLIKTRGQQVTLRCSPKSGHDTVSWYQQALGQGPQFIFQYYEEEERQRGNFPDRFSGHQFPNYSSELNVNALLLGDSALYLCASSPGPTRVKGETQYFGPGTRLLVL.

The CDR3 bases are TGTGCCAGCAGCTTGGTAGGACTAGCGGGACGCGAGACCCAGTACTTC. Encoded protein: CASSLVGLAGRETQYF. The V call is TRBV5-4, the J call TRBJ2-5, with 12 bases that match TRBD2. The J segment lost 5 bases and the V segment lost 0 bases, leaving 5 bases of the junction unmatched. The CDR3 has 16 residues. CDR1 is SGHNT, CDR2 YYREEE, per germline (reference sequence).

A remark on this clone: The same CDR3 arises from other DNA sequences in this sample as well. The rearrangement links TRBV6-5 to TRBJ2-7; the D gene is possibly TRBD1 (5 bases). Deletions cut 5 bases from V and 2 bases from J, with 16 bases between. CDR1 is MNHEY and CDR2 is SVGAGI in the germline V gene. The CDR3 loop spans 15 amino acids. The CDR3 here is CASSPIAGATYEQYF. In DNA, the CDR3 is TGTGCCAGCAGTCCCATAGCTGGGGCTACCTACGAGCAGTACTTC.

The CDR3 here is CASSLGRTGELFF. The CDR3 DNA reads TGTGCCAGCAGTTTAGGGCGTACCGGGGAGCTGTTTTTT. The V gene is TRBV27, the J gene TRBJ2-2; D gene ambiguous. The CDR3 spans 13 residues. The V and J ends lost 2 bases and 5 bases respectively, with 6 bases between them. Germline CDR1 MNHEY, CDR2 SMNVEV (reference sequence).

In its sample, this clone was seen a few times. The V call is TRBV7-6, the J call TRBJ2-2; D call uncertain. The CDR3 has 14 amino acids. The V and J ends lost 2 bases and 0 bases respectively, with 4 bases between them. Germline CDR1 is SGHVS and CDR2 is FNYEAQ. The CDR3 DNA reads TGTGCCAGCAGCTTAATCTCGAACACCGGGGAGCTGTTTTTT. This translates into CASSLISNTGELFF.

The chain is built from TRBV11-3 and TRBJ2-4; D possibly corresponds to TRBD1 (6 bases). Trimming took 3 bases from V and 3 from J, leaving 27 bases between them. CDR1 and CDR2 (germline): SGHNT, YENEEA. The CDR3 contains 20 residues. The CDR3 nucleotides read TGTGCCAGCAGCTTCTCCGCTCTCGACCGGGTCAAAGGGGGCAAAAACATTCAGTACTTC. Its translation: CASSFSALDRVKGGKNIQYF. The full variable domain, rest sourced from reference TRBV11-3 and TRBJ2-4, is EAGVVQSPRYKIIEKKQPVAFWCNPISGHNTLYWYLQNLGQGPELLIRYENEEAVDDSQLPKDRFSAERLKGVDSTLKIQPAELGDSAVYLCASSFSALDRVKGGKNIQYFGAGTRLSVL.

This clone showed up just once. The chain joins TRBV7-9 to TRBJ1-1; 7 bases map to TRBD1. This CDR3 spans 13 amino acids. Germline CDR1 and CDR2: SEHNR and FQNEAQ (reference sequence). J lost 10 bases, V lost 5 bases, and 10 bases had no gene match. CDR3 amino acids: CASSGRGASAAFF. CDR3 DNA sequence: TGTGCCAGCAGCGGCAGGGGGGCTTCGGCAGCTTTCTTT.

The rearrangement links TRBV9 to TRBJ1-2, with TRBD1 matching over 9 bases. Losses at the gene ends were 0 bases for V and 6 bases for J; bases not matched to a gene: 6. Per germline, CDR1 SGDLS and CDR2 YYNGEE. CDR3 length: 15 residues. The CDR3 loop is CASSVEDRGRDGYTF. The DNA of the CDR3 is TGTGCCAGCAGCGTAGAGGACAGGGGAAGGGATGGCTACACCTTC.

The chain has TRBV15 and TRBJ2-6; D is undetermined. The germline CDR1 and CDR2 sequences are LNHNV and YYDKDF (reference sequence). This CDR3 has 17 residues. Between the trimmed V and J ends, which lost 0 bases and 4 bases, there was a span of 13 bases. CDR3 loop: CATSRELLGFGANVLTF. For the CDR3, the DNA is TGTGCCACCAGCAGAGAATTATTGGGGTTCGGGGCCAACGTCCTGACTTTC. Supplemented by reference TRBV15 and TRBJ2-6, the full variable domain reads DAMVIQNPRYQVTQFGKPVTLSCSQTLNHNVMYWYQQKSSQAPKLLFHYYDKDFNNEADTPDNFQSRRPNTSFCFLDIRSPGLGDTAMYLCATSRELLGFGANVLTFGAGSRLTVL.

This clone was seen only once. The chain recombines TRBV5-4 with TRBJ1-1; 8 bases agree with TRBD1. The CDR3 has 16 amino acids. Trimming took 4 bases from V and 1 from J; bases not matched to a gene: 9. CDR1 is SGHNT and CDR2 is YYREEE in the germline V gene (reference sequence). CDR3 DNA sequence: TGTGCCAGCAGCACGGACAGGGCCCGGTCGAACACTGAAGCTTTCTTT. Translated, it gives CASSTDRARSNTEAFF.

V gene TRBV11-2 combines with J gene TRBJ1-2; the D is unclear. Trimming stripped 4 bases from V and 1 base from J, with 7 bases between. This CDR3 region has 13 residues. Germline values: CDR1 SGHAT, CDR2 FQNNGV. The CDR3 nucleotides read TGTGCCAGCAGCTCTAGGCGTAACTATGGCTACACCTTC. Its protein product is CASSSRRNYGYTF.

The rearrangement links TRBV5-4 to TRBJ2-2, with TRBD2 matching 12 bases. Germline V lookup: CDR1 SGHNT, CDR2 YYREEE (reference sequence). The length of the CDR3 is 16 residues. V shed 2 bases, J shed 2 bases, and the junction held 1 base outside the gene matches. The CDR3 DNA is TGTGCCAGCAGCTTTGGACTAGCGGGAAACACCGGGGAGCTGTTTTTT. It yields the protein CASSFGLAGNTGELFF.

The rearrangement links TRBV6-2 or TRBV6-3 to TRBJ2-3; D might be TRBD2 (6 bases). This CDR3 has 18 residues. V was shortened by 4 bases and J by 0 bases, with 20 bases between the two germline ends. Germline CDR1 MNHEY, CDR2 SVGEGT. The CDR3 protein is CASSSPGTPAFSTDTQYF. DNA of the CDR3: TGTGCCAGCAGTTCCCCTGGGACTCCCGCGTTTAGCACAGATACGCAGTATTTT.

The J gene is TRBJ1-4, the V gene TRBV6-1; tentatively, D is TRBD1 (6 bases). V lost 0 bases and J 8 bases, leaving 13 bases between the germline ends. The CDR3 spans 15 residues. Germline CDR1 and CDR2: MNHNS and SASEGT. CDR3 sequence reads: CASSEAGWTAEKLFF. The CDR3 DNA sequence: TGTGCCAGCAGTGAAGCAGGATGGACAGCCGAAAAACTGTTTTTT.

This clone turned up a few times. The chain uses TRBV10-3 and TRBJ1-2, with 10 bases matching TRBD1. V dropped 5 bases and J dropped 2; count of bases not matched to a gene: 11. Germline V gene sequence: CDR1 ENHRY, CDR2 SYGVKD. This CDR3 has 17 residues. CDR3 sequence (DNA): TGTGCCATCAGTACCTCGGGACAGGGGACGGGGAACTATGGCTACACCTTC. Translation: CAISTSGQGTGNYGYTF.